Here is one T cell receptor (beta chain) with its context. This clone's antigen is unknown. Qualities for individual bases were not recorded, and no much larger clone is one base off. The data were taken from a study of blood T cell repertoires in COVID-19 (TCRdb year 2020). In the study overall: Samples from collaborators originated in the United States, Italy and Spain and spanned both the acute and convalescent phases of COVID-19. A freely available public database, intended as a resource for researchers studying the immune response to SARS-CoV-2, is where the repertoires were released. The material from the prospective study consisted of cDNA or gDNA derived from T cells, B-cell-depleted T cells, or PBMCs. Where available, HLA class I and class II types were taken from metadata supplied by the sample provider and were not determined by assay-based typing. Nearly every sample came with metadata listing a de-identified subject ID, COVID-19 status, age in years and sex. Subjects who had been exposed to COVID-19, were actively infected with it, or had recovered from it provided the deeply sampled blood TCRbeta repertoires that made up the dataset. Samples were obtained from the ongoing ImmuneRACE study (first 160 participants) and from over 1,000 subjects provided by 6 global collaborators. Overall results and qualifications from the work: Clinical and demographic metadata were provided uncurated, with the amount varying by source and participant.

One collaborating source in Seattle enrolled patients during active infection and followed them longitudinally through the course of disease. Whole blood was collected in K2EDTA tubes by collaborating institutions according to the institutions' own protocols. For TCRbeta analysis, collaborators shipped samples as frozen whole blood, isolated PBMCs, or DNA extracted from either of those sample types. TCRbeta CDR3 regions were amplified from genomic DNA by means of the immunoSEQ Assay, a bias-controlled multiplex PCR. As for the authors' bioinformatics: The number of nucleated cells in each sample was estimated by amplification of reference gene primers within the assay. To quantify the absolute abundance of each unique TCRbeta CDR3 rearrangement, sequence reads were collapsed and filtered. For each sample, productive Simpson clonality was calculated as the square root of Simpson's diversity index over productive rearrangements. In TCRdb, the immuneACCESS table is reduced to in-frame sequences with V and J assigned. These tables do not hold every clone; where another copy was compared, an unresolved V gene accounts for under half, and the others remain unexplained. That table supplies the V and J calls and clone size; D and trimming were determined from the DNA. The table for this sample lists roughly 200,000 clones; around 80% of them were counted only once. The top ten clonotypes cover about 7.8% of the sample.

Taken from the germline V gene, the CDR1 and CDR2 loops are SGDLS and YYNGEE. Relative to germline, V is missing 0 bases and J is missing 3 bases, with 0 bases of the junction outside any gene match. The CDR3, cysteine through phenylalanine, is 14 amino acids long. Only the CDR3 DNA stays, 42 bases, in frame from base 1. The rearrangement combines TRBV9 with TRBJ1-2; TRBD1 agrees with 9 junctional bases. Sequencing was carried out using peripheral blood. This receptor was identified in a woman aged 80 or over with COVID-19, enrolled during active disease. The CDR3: CASSVGTGDYGYTF. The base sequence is TGTGCCAGCAGCGTAGGGACAGGGGACTATGGCTACACCTTC.